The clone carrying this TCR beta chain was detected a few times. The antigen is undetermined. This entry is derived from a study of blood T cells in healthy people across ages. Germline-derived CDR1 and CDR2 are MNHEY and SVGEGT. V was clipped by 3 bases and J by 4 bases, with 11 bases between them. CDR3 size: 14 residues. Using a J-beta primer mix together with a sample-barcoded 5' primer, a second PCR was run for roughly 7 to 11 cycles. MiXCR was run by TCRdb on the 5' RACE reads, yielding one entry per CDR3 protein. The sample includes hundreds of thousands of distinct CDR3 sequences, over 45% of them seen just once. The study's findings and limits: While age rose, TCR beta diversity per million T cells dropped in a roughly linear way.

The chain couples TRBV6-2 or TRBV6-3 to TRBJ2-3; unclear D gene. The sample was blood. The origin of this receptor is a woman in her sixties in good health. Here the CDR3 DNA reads TGTGCCAGCAGTTATCGGCAACAATCAGATACGCAGTATTTT. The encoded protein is CASSYRQQSDTQYF.